This T cell receptor beta chain was identified in a study of cytomegalovirus exposure and HLA in healthy donors. This CDR3 is built from 16 residues. V dropped 4 bases and J dropped 0 bases, with 12 bases sitting between them. Germline CDR1 LGHNA, CDR2 YNFKEQ. The primer mix had 60 Vbeta and 13 Jbeta primers. As originally analysed: Per a later analysis, the number of unique TCR beta chains was about 80 million, of which around 9.9 million were shared. The data were produced by immunoSEQ multiplex PCR, yet TCRdb's version contains in-frame clones alone and is incomplete. The DNA was the basis for D and trimming; V, J and clone size are from that table. The sample includes over 200,000 clones, about 81% of them seen just once. General observations from the study: Reported performance of the classifier showed diagnosis of cytomegalovirus status with high specificity and sensitivity. Immune exposure was documented only through CMV serostatus.

Regarding this clone: Its cognate antigen is unknown.

The rearrangement uses TRBV4-2 and TRBJ2-2; D might be TRBD1 (6 bases). The sequence was collected from a woman aged 40 to 50 in good health and CMV-seropositive. The sequencing input was PBMCs. The CDR3 reads CASSLRNRANTGELFF. The CDR3 DNA reads TGTGCCAGCAGCCTCCGGAACAGGGCGAACACCGGGGAGCTGTTTTTT.